The sequence of this T cell receptor (beta chain) was determined in a study of cytomegalovirus exposure and HLA in healthy donors. Overall study results and limits: A later analysis associated approximately 17,000 TCR beta sequences with HLA alleles at a 0.05 false discovery rate. Looking again later, the authors saw that most CMV-associated TCR beta chains seemed HLA-restricted. Later analysis identified a missense DCLRE1C variant that was linked to TCR beta V- and J-gene trimming. Later analysis showed TCR association rates varying by HLA locus, highest for DRB1 and lowest for HLA-C.

Vbeta (60) and Jbeta (13) primers were used in the PCR. Generated by immunoSEQ multiplex PCR, the TCRdb table keeps only in-frame clones and is missing some. The sample contains about 200,000 clones, 82% of which appear only once. This clone occurred once. What it binds is not known. V dropped 1 base and J dropped 5; count of bases not matched to a gene: 13. Germline V lookup: CDR1 SGHVS, CDR2 FNYEAQ. CDR3 length: 17 amino acids. The chain joins TRBV7-6 to TRBJ2-5; 7 bases agree with TRBD1. The TCR originated in a boy aged 2 to 9 in good health and CMV-seronegative. The sample comprised PBMCs. The CDR3 sequence: CASSLVYQGVVRETQYF. The CDR3 nucleotides are TGTGCCAGCAGCTTAGTTTATCAGGGGGTGGTGAGGGAGACCCAGTACTTC.